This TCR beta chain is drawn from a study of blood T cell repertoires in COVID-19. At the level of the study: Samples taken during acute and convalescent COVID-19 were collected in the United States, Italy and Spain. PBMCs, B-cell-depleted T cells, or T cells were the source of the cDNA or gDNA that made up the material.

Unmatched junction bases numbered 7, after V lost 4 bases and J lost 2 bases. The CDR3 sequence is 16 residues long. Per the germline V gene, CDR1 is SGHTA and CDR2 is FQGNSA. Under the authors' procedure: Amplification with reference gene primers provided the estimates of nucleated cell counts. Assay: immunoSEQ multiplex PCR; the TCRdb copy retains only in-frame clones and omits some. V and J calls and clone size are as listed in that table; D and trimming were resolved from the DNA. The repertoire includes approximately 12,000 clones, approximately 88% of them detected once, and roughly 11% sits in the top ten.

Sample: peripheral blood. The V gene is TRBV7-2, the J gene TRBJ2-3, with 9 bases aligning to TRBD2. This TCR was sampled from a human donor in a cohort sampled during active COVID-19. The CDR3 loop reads CASSSPRGGTTDTQYF. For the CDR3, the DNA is TGTGCCAGCAGCTCGCCGCGGGGGGGGACCACAGATACGCAGTATTTT.